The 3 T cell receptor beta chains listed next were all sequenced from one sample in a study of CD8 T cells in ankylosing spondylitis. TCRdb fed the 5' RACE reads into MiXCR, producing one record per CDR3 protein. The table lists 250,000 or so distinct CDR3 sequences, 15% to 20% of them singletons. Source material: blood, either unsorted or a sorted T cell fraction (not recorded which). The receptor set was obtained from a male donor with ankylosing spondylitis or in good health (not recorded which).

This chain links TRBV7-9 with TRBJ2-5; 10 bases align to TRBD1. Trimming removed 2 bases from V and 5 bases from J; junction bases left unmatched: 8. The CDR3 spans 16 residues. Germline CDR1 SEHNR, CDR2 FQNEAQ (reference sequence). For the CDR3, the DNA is TGTGCCAGCAGCTTACATAGACAGGGGGCCTGGGAGACCCAGTACTTC. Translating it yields CASSLHRQGAWETQYF.

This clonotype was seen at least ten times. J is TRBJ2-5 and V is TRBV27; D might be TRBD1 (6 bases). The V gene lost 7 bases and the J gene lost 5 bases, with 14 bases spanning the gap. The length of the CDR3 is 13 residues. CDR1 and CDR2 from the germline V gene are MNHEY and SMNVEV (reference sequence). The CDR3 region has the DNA TGTGCCAGCACCTCATTTAGGGGGGAGACCCAGTACTTC. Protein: CASTSFRGETQYF.

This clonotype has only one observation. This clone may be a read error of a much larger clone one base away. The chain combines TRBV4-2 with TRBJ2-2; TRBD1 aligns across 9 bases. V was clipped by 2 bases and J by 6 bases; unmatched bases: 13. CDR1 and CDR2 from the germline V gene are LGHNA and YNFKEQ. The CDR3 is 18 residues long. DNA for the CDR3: TGTGCCAGCAGCCAAACCGGGACAGGGATTCGACGGGCCGGGGAGCTGTTTTTT. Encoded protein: CASSQTGTGIRRAGELFF.